A selection of T cell receptor beta chains follows, all from one sample in a study of T cell repertoires in cytomegalovirus infection. Each CDR3 protein gets one entry after TCRdb re-called the reads with MiXCR. This sample has about 89,000 distinct CDR3 sequences, with 29% found just once. No antigen is known for these receptors. The sequencing used CD8+ T cells from cultured PBMCs, collected from culture after CMV antigen stimulation. The origin of the receptors is a human donor in good health (CMV status not recorded). Some clones in this sample may be carry-over from other donors' samples. CDR3s leave out the opening cysteine and the closing phenylalanine or tryptophan.

>TRBJ2-5|TRBV5-1|16
ASRFGTSGGGRQETQY
>TRBJ1-2|TRBV7-9|11
ASSRDRLYGYT
>TRBJ1-6|TRBV5-4|13
ASSLGDRDNSPLH
>TRBJ2-3|TRBV5-4|14
AYRASALHSTDTQY
>TRBJ1-5|TRBV15|14
ATSRDSPESNQPQH
>TRBJ2-1|TRBV7-2|12
ASSLELSSGEQF
>TRBJ2-1|TRBV2|10
ASSDLNNEQF
>TRBJ1-6|TRBV27|12
ASSLSDSNSPLH
>TRBJ2-1|TRBV10-3|12
AISESLQGNEQF
>TRBJ2-1|TRBV29-1|12
SAGTGATYNEQF
>TRBJ1-5|TRBV19|15
ASSTHTGDGGNQPQH
>TRBJ2-2|TRBV12-3/TRBV12-4|13
ASSDSGGRTGELF
>TRBJ2-7|TRBV5-6|12
ASSLGGGVLEQY
>TRBJ2-3|TRBV7-9|15
ASSLAQRHRSTDTQY
>TRBJ2-1|TRBV7-9|14
ASSAWVGGPANEQF
>TRBJ1-1|TRBV7-8|12
ASSAGSLNTEAF
>TRBJ2-1|TRBV5-4|13
ASSLTGGSYNEQF
>TRBJ2-5|TRBV28|10
ASSPNVLGAY
>TRBJ2-1|TRBV28|18
ASSTNAAQGSGAIYNEQF
>TRBJ2-2|TRBV12-3/TRBV12-4|13
ASSPNRGRSGELF
>TRBJ1-2|TRBV7-8|12
ASSLVEGGHGYT
>TRBJ1-1|TRBV28|13
ASSLEAGGDGEAF
>TRBJ1-4|TRBV12-3/TRBV12-4|11
ASSLLGDEKLF
>TRBJ2-3|TRBV4-1|13
ASSRDRGASDTQY